This T cell receptor beta chain was sequenced in a study of blood T cell repertoires in COVID-19. Across the whole study: Both acute and convalescent COVID-19 samples were obtained from the United States, Italy and Spain. T cells, B-cell-depleted T cells, or PBMCs provided the cDNA or gDNA that served as material.

Under the authors' procedure: Amplification of reference gene primers was used by the study to estimate nucleated cell counts. Data came from immunoSEQ multiplex PCR; TCRdb stores just in-frame clones and leaves some out. That table furnishes V, J and clone size, whereas the DNA furnished D and trimming. This sample has about 170,000 clones; approximately 80% occur once, and the top ten carry over 20%. The TCR was taken from a woman older than 75 with acute or convalescent COVID-19. Sequencing was performed on peripheral blood.

DNA of the CDR3: TGCGCCAGCAGTGAGTCGACTAGCGGGAGTCGCGAGCAGTACTTC. Protein: CASSESTSGSREQYF. This sequence joins TRBV10-2 and TRBJ2-7; 12 nucleotides agree with TRBD2. The V and J ends lost 0 bases and 6 bases, in that order; junction bases with no gene match: 3. The germline V gene has CDR1 WSHSY and CDR2 SAAADI. The CDR3 contains 15 residues.